This T cell receptor (beta chain) was obtained from a study of follicular helper T cells after annual influenza vaccination. Study-wide background: After each seasonal flu vaccination, blood came on days 0, 7 and 28.

Sequencing used immunoSEQ multiplex PCR; TCRdb keeps in-frame clones, though not all of them. The sample gives 2,600 or so clones, 65% to 90% of which show up once; roughly 3.5% is in the top ten. Specified time point: 2015-2016 season, pre-vaccination. Sorted blood CD4 subsets were sequenced before and after adults received seasonal inactivated influenza vaccine. V was pared by 2 bases and J by 10 bases, with 15 bases between. Germline V CDR1 and CDR2: MNHEY, SMNVEV (reference sequence). The CDR3 has 15 residues. This specimen consisted of CXCR5+ CD38- circulating T follicular helper cells from blood, obtained on the day of influenza vaccination. Subset described: circulating Tfh, non-naive CD4+CXCR5+PD-1+ (ICOS+CD38+ or ICOS-CD38-). The receptor comes from an adult who received the influenza vaccine. V usage is TRBV27 and J usage is TRBJ2-6; possible D gene TRBD1, 5 bases. CDR3 DNA: TGTGCCAGCAGTTTAATGTCAGGGATACTTAACGTCCTGACTTTC. Residues: CASSLMSGILNVLTF.